Listed below are T cell receptor beta chains from one sample, sequenced in a study of Ad26.COV2.S vaccination and SARS-CoV-2 variants. Sequencing was performed with immunoSEQ multiplex PCR; in TCRdb, only in-frame clones are kept and a portion is missing. The sample includes 350,000 to 500,000 clones, roughly 87% of them seen just once. The sample in question was peripheral blood, obtained in a trial of Ad26.COV2.S vaccine versus placebo. These receptors originate from a person between 18 and 65 years old who received the Ad26.COV2.S COVID-19 vaccine or a placebo. Each CDR3 is given with its conserved first and last residue. The D gene is left open where the match is weak. Not every row has a clone size; where given, it reads once, few, many or a size class.

TRBJ1-1	TRBV29-1	.	.	CSVDPRGMNTEAFF	TGCAGCGTTGACCCCAGGGGCATGAACACTGAAGCTTTCTTT
TRBJ1-2	TRBV3-1/TRBV3-2	.	.	CASSQVTVAYGYTF	TGTGCCAGCAGCCAAGTTACGGTTGCCTATGGCTACACCTTC
TRBJ1-4	TRBV30	.	.	CAWQTLHEKLFF	TGTGCCTGGCAAACCTTACATGAAAAACTGTTTTTT
TRBJ1-3	TRBV5-1	.	.	CASSSQGVIGFGNTIYF	TGCGCCAGCAGCTCACAGGGAGTCATTGGGTTTGGAAACACCATATATTTT
TRBJ2-3	TRBV29-1	.	.	CSVGLVNRERIWDSTDTQYF	TGCAGCGTTGGCTTGGTAAACAGGGAAAGAATTTGGGACAGCACAGATACGCAGTATTTT
TRBJ2-1	TRBV27	once	.	CASRYPDGGRDNEQFF	TGTGCCAGCCGCTACCCCGACGGGGGTAGGGACAATGAGCAGTTCTTC
TRBJ2-7	TRBV18	.	.	CASSAGQLYF	TGTGCCAGCTCAGCGGGACAGCTGTACTTC
TRBJ2-1	TRBV9	.	.	CASSAYRIERGGMSYNEQFF	TGTGCCAGCAGCGCCTATCGTATTGAAAGAGGGGGAATGTCCTACAATGAGCAGTTCTTC
TRBJ1-6	TRBV19	.	.	CASSPRRTANSPLHF	TGTGCCAGTAGTCCACGACGGACGGCTAATTCACCCCTCCACTTT
TRBJ2-7	TRBV5-6	.	TRBD1	CASSRGQFYEQYF	TGTGCCAGCAGCCGGGGACAGTTCTACGAGCAGTACTTC
TRBJ1-1	TRBV5-1	once	.	CASSVRRDGTEAFF	TGCGCCAGCAGCGTCAGGAGGGACGGCACTGAAGCTTTCTTT
TRBJ1-2	TRBV6-5	few	.	CASTGGLSGGYTF	TGTGCCAGCACCGGGGGCCTTTCAGGCGGCTACACCTTC
TRBJ2-7	TRBV5-6	.	.	CASSLSMGVEQYF	TGTGCCAGCAGCTTGTCTATGGGGGTCGAGCAGTACTTC
TRBJ1-5	TRBV18	.	TRBD1	CASSPDRQGQPQHF	TGTGCCAGCTCACCGGACAGGCAGGGTCAGCCCCAGCATTTT
TRBJ2-2	TRBV5-1	.	.	CASSLVRSFGTGELFF	TGCGCCAGCAGCTTGGTGAGGTCTTTTGGCACCGGGGAGCTGTTTTTT
TRBJ2-3	TRBV7-3	.	.	CASSLRGRPSTDTQYF	TGTGCCAGCAGCTTACGGGGTCGCCCTAGCACAGATACGCAGTATTTT
TRBJ1-2	TRBV11-1	.	TRBD1	CASSLLGQLYGYTF	TGTGCCAGCAGCTTACTGGGACAGCTATATGGCTACACCTTC
TRBJ1-6	TRBV30	.	TRBD1	CAWTLAWYRGDSPLHF	TGTGCCTGGACCTTGGCGTGGTACAGGGGGGATTCACCCCTCCACTTT
TRBJ2-5	TRBV5-4	.	.	CASSFKVGFQETQYF	TGTGCCAGCAGCTTTAAGGTGGGGTTCCAAGAGACCCAGTACTTC
TRBJ2-3	TRBV11-3	.	.	CASRRRTASTDTQYF	TGTGCCAGCAGGCGACGAACCGCAAGCACAGATACGCAGTATTTT
TRBJ1-5	TRBV10-3	.	TRBD1	CAISGSGQVNQPQHF	TGTGCCATCAGTGGTTCAGGACAGGTGAATCAGCCCCAGCATTTT
TRBJ2-7	TRBV7-8	.	TRBD1	CASSARDRGDEQYF	TGTGCCAGCAGCGCCAGGGACAGGGGGGACGAGCAGTACTTC
TRBJ2-7	TRBV28	.	.	CASSLQGDGSYEQYF	TGTGCCAGCAGTTTGCAGGGTGACGGCTCCTACGAGCAGTACTTC
TRBJ1-4	TRBV12-5	.	.	CASGFDNEKLFF	TGTGCTAGTGGTTTTGACAATGAAAAACTGTTTTTT
TRBJ1-4	TRBV5-6	.	.	CASSPKWGAEKLFF	TGTGCCAGCAGCCCCAAGTGGGGGGCGGAAAAACTGTTTTTT
TRBJ2-7	TRBV19	once	.	CASSIGGGREQYF	TGTGCCAGTAGTATAGGTGGGGGCCGCGAGCAGTACTTC
TRBJ1-5	TRBV9	.	.	CASSVSWGIGQPQHF	TGTGCCAGCAGCGTATCTTGGGGTATAGGACAGCCCCAGCATTTT
TRBJ2-1	TRBV9	once	TRBD2	CASSVGSTSGSYNEQFF	TGTGCCAGCAGCGTAGGCAGTACTAGCGGGTCCTACAATGAGCAGTTCTTC
TRBJ1-2	TRBV4-2	few	.	CASSLGGANYGYTF	TGTGCCAGCAGCCTTGGGGGGGCTAACTATGGCTACACCTTC
TRBJ1-5	TRBV18	.	.	CASSVSRVPQPQHF	TGTGCCAGCTCCGTGTCCCGGGTACCTCAGCCCCAGCATTTT
TRBJ2-3	TRBV4-3	.	.	CASSRTLARSTDTQYF	TGCGCCAGCAGCCGAACCTTAGCGAGAAGCACAGATACGCAGTATTTT
TRBJ2-3	TRBV29-1	.	TRBD1	CSGGGPGQGKSTDTQYF	TGCAGCGGTGGGGGTCCGGGACAGGGTAAAAGCACAGATACGCAGTATTTT
TRBJ2-4	TRBV2	.	.	CASSQGGLNIQYF	TGTGCCAGCAGTCAGGGGGGGCTAAACATTCAGTACTTC
TRBJ1-6	TRBV6-2/TRBV6-3	.	.	CASSSPRNSPLHF	TGTGCCAGCAGTTCCCCAAGGAATTCACCCCTCCACTTT
TRBJ1-2	TRBV19	.	.	CASSETVNYGYTF	TGTGCCAGTAGCGAGACGGTTAACTATGGCTACACCTTC
TRBJ2-1	TRBV11-2	.	TRBD2	CASSALAGGYNEQFF	TGTGCCAGCAGCGCCCTAGCGGGAGGGTACAATGAGCAGTTCTTC
TRBJ1-1	TRBV7-2	once	.	CASSLVWGDTEAFF	TGTGCCAGCAGCTTAGTTTGGGGAGACACTGAAGCTTTCTTT
TRBJ1-5	TRBV19	.	TRBD1	CATKDREVQPQHF	TGTGCCACTAAGGACAGGGAGGTTCAGCCCCAGCATTTT
TRBJ2-1	TRBV19	.	.	CASSKQGPYNEQFF	TGTGCCAGTAGTAAGCAGGGGCCATACAATGAGCAGTTCTTC
TRBJ1-5	TRBV5-1	.	.	CASSEGTENQPQHF	TGCGCCAGCAGCGAAGGGACGGAAAATCAGCCCCAGCATTTT
TRBJ2-6	TRBV27	.	TRBD2	CASRITSGKASVLTF	TGTGCCAGCAGAATTACTAGCGGGAAGGCCAGCGTCCTGACTTTC